This TCR beta chain was documented in a study of Ad26.COV2.S vaccination and SARS-CoV-2 variants. Across the study: The donor was enrolled in the Ad26.COV2.S arm of the COV1001 trial. The study gave Ad26.COV2.S intramuscularly, once or twice 56 days apart. Study results and limitations: Individuals receiving vaccine had higher spike-specific TCR breadth than placebo recipients did. Responses of spike-specific T cells (both CD8+ and CD4+) reportedly showed substantial breadth after vaccination.

The repertoire was sequenced with immunoSEQ multiplex PCR; TCRdb's copy has only in-frame clones and lacks some. The sample holds hundreds of thousands of clones, 75% to 90% seen once. A note on this clone: Its specificity is unknown.

Specified treatment: around 19 received Ad26.COV2.S at low or high dose, single or two shots; roughly five received placebo; per-sample allocation not given. Specimen acquisition occurred on day 63 following the initial vaccine or placebo injection. The germline V gene encodes CDR1 MNHEY and CDR2 SVGAGI. V lost 8 bases and J lost 3; bases outside the gene matches: 6. The CDR3 has 15 amino acids. The sequencing here drew on peripheral blood, taken in a trial of Ad26.COV2.S vaccine versus placebo. The chain employs TRBV6-5 and TRBJ2-7, with 14 nucleotides matching TRBD2. The TCR was taken from a person between 18 and 60 years old who received the Ad26.COV2.S COVID-19 vaccine or a placebo. The CDR3 here is CASQGLAGEIYEQYF. CDR3 DNA: TGTGCCAGCCAGGGACTAGCGGGAGAAATCTACGAGCAGTACTTC.